These 25 T cell receptor beta chains were all obtained from the same sample, sequenced in a study of blood T cell repertoires in COVID-19. Measured with immunoSEQ multiplex PCR; TCRdb has only the in-frame clones, and not every one. Of some 150,000 clones listed, 70% to 85% are singletons. Sequencing used PBMCs or T cells enriched from blood (not recorded which). The receptors come from a man aged 45-65 years who had recovered from COVID-19.

This clone showed up just a few times. This chain links TRBV28 with TRBJ1-6; 8 positions agree with TRBD1. The trim removed 7 bases at V and 3 bases at J, leaving 17 bases unmatched. CDR3 length: 19 residues. The germline CDR1 and CDR2 sequences are MDHEN and SYDVKM. CDR3 amino acids: CASKATGPDRGHYNSPLHF. The CDR3 DNA is TGTGCCAGCAAAGCGACCGGGCCCGACAGGGGTCACTATAATTCACCCCTCCACTTT.

The rearrangement uses TRBV6-5 and TRBJ1-5, with no clear D. Deletions cut 0 bases from V and 5 bases from J, with 11 bases between. Germline V gene sequence: CDR1 MNHEY, CDR2 SVGAGI. CDR3 length: 15 amino acids. CDR3 nucleotides: TGTGCCAGCAGTTACTCTGCGGGCCAACATCAGCCCCAGCATTTT. Translated: CASSYSAGQHQPQHF.

The V and J genes are TRBV7-2 and TRBJ2-1; TRBD2 matches 11 bases. The CDR3 covers 14 residues. Germline trimming cut 5 bases from V and 13 bases from J; bases unmatched to any gene: 10. The germline V gene encodes CDR1 SGHTA and CDR2 FQGNSA. CDR3 nucleotides: TGTGCCAGCAGCCCCAACTCACTAGCGGGGGCTCAGTTCTTC. The encoded protein is CASSPNSLAGAQFF.

The chain combines TRBV6-5 with TRBJ2-5; 7 bases map to TRBD2. V shed 2 bases and J 4 bases; nucleotides not matched to a gene: 10. The germline V gene has CDR1 MNHEY and CDR2 SVGAGI. The length of the CDR3 is 16 residues. CDR3: CASSYPQGGRGETQYF. The CDR3 nucleotides are TGTGCCAGCAGTTACCCGCAGGGAGGGCGGGGAGAGACCCAGTACTTC.

This sequence joins TRBV30 and TRBJ2-1, with 11 bases fitting TRBD1. CDR1 GTSNPN and CDR2 SVGIG come from the germline V gene (reference sequence). This CDR3 is built from 18 residues. Trimming took 4 bases from V and 0 from J; bases not matched to a gene: 11. The CDR3 DNA reads TGTGCCTGGACCAAAACCGGGACAGGGGGATCCTCCTACAATGAGCAGTTCTTC. Amino acids: CAWTKTGTGGSSYNEQFF.

The V call is TRBV19, the J call TRBJ2-5; D may be TRBD2 (5 bases). Trimming removed 8 bases at V and 5 bases at J, with 15 bases between. The CDR3 loop spans 13 amino acids. CDR1 and CDR2 from the germline V gene are LNHDA and SQIVND (reference sequence). The DNA of the CDR3 is TGTGCCAGTCGGTTTACGGGCGGGGAGACCCAGTACTTC. Protein sequence: CASRFTGGETQYF.

This chain uses TRBV6-5 with TRBJ2-7; D may be TRBD2 (5 bases). With 2 bases removed from V and 6 bases from J, the gap between germline ends came to 8 bases. This CDR3 spans 12 amino acids. Germline CDR1 and CDR2: MNHEY and SVGAGI. The CDR3 DNA follows: TGTGCCAGCAGTTACCGGGGATCCGAGCAGTACTTC. This translates into CASSYRGSEQYF.

The V call is TRBV6-1, the J call TRBJ1-5; 7 bases agree with TRBD1. With V trimmed by 1 base and J by 7 bases, 4 bases remained unmatched. Germline lookup yields CDR1 MNHNS and CDR2 SASEGT. The CDR3 spans 14 residues. CDR3 nucleotide sequence: TGTGCCAGCAGTGAAGGGGCAGGGGGGCAGCCCCAGCATTTT. Its protein product is CASSEGAGGQPQHF.

This clone was recorded only once. This sequence joins TRBV5-1 and TRBJ2-3, with 8 bases matching TRBD1. Germline CDR1 is SGHRS and CDR2 is YFSETQ. V lost 7 bases and J lost 4; bases outside the gene matches: 11. The CDR3 sequence is 15 residues long. Here the CDR3 DNA reads TGCGCCAGCGGCCTTGGACAGGGTCTTTCAGATACGCAGTATTTT. Protein product: CASGLGQGLSDTQYF.

The CDR3 spells CAFGQAEAFF. The CDR3 nucleotides are TGTGCCTTCGGACAGGCTGAAGCTTTCTTT. The chain joins TRBV30 to TRBJ1-1; 7 nucleotides line up with TRBD1. The CDR3 is 10 residues long. The J segment lost 6 bases and the V segment lost 7 bases, leaving 2 bases of the junction unmatched. CDR1 GTSNPN and CDR2 SVGIG come from the germline V gene (reference sequence).

The rearrangement joins TRBV28 to TRBJ1-2; 8 bases line up with TRBD1. The ends lost 5 bases at V and 2 bases at J; junction bases unmatched: 10. There are 16 residues in the CDR3. Germline CDR1 reads MDHEN; CDR2 reads SYDVKM. DNA of the CDR3: TGTGCCAGCAGTAATAATCGCGGACAGGGAAACTATGGCTACACCTTC. Residues: CASSNNRGQGNYGYTF.

CDR3 loop: CSGGFEFGELFF. In DNA, the CDR3 is TGCAGCGGGGGGTTCGAGTTCGGGGAGCTGTTTTTT. This chain links TRBV29-1 with TRBJ2-2, with D perhaps being TRBD1 or TRBD2 (5 bases each). The germline V gene has CDR1 SQVTM and CDR2 ANQGSEA. The CDR3 spans 12 residues. The ends were cut back, 7 bases at V and 7 bases at J, with 13 bases in the middle.

The chain couples TRBV7-9 to TRBJ1-2; 9 nucleotides match TRBD1. The germline gives CDR1 SEHNR, CDR2 FQNEAQ (reference sequence). V lost 5 bases, J lost 3 bases, and 4 bases stayed unmatched. CDR3 length: 14 residues. CDR3 nucleotide sequence: TGTGCCAGCAGCAGGGACAGGGCTGACTATGGCTACACCTTC. Amino acids: CASSRDRADYGYTF.

This chain joins TRBV10-3 and TRBJ1-6, with D maybe TRBD1 (5 bases). CDR1 and CDR2 (germline): ENHRY, SYGVKD. The CDR3 extends over 14 amino acids. V shed 6 bases and J shed 4 bases, with 10 bases lying between them. The CDR3: CAIREDNYNSPLHF. CDR3 bases: TGTGCCATCAGGGAGGACAATTATAATTCACCCCTCCACTTT.

The V call is TRBV2, the J call TRBJ1-2, with 8 bases lining up with TRBD1. J gave up 2 bases and V 4 bases, and 9 bases lay outside the gene matches. CDR3 length: 16 amino acids. Germline loops: CDR1 SNHLY, CDR2 FYNNEI. The CDR3 DNA reads as TGTGCCAGCAGTGCCTACGGGCCAGGGGGCAACTATGGCTACACCTTC. Translated: CASSAYGPGGNYGYTF.

The rearrangement links TRBV4-1 to TRBJ2-5; 8 nucleotides match TRBD1. CDR1 and CDR2 from the germline V gene are MGHRA and YSYEKL. V shed 0 bases and J 2 bases; nucleotides not matched to a gene: 8. The CDR3 has 17 residues. CDR3 DNA: TGCGCCAGCAGCCAAGACCAATCCGGGACAGGACAAGAGACCCAGTACTTC. Translating gives CASSQDQSGTGQETQYF.

This chain connects TRBV5-1 to TRBJ1-6, with D uncertain. The CDR3 sequence is 15 residues long. V was shortened by 0 bases and J by 9 bases, with 13 bases between the two germline ends. Germline CDR1 is SGHRS and CDR2 is YFSETQ. This chain's CDR3 is CASSLGILEISPLHF. In DNA form, the CDR3 reads TGCGCCAGCAGCTTGGGCATCCTGGAGATTTCACCCCTCCACTTT.

This chain connects TRBV7-2 to TRBJ1-1, with 7 bases matching TRBD1. Trimming took 7 bases from V and 0 from J; bases not matched to a gene: 8. Looked up from germline, CDR1 is SGHTA and CDR2 is FQGNSA. This CDR3 region has 15 residues. The CDR3 DNA reads TGTGCCAGCAACTCCGTGACAGGGATGAACACTGAAGCTTTCTTT. It is translated as CASNSVTGMNTEAFF.

This clone was observed once. The chain recombines TRBV7-9 with TRBJ2-7; no reliable D call. V was cut by 5 bases and J by 2 bases, with 13 bases left in between. Germline CDR1 reads SEHNR; CDR2 reads FQNEAQ (reference sequence). The CDR3 covers 14 residues. For the CDR3, the DNA is TGTGCCAGCAGCCCCCGCGGCGGAGCCTACGAGCAGTACTTC. As protein: CASSPRGGAYEQYF. The full variable domain, its missing parts supplied by reference TRBV7-9 and TRBJ2-7, is DTGVSQNPRHKITKRGQNVTFRCDPISEHNRLYWYRQTLGQGPEFLTYFQNEAQLEKSRLLSDRFSAERPKGSFSTLEIQRTEQGDSAMYLCASSPRGGAYEQYFGPGTRLTVT.

The gene calls are TRBV20-1 and TRBJ1-1, with unresolved D. The CDR3 consists of 12 residues. Germline CDR1 and CDR2: DFQATT and SNEGSKA (reference sequence). Trimming cost V 3 bases and J 7 bases, with 12 bases left between them. This CDR3 reads CSASNPGLEAFF. The DNA of the CDR3 is TGCAGTGCTAGTAATCCAGGCCTTGAAGCTTTCTTT.

The rearrangement joins TRBV9 to TRBJ2-7; tentative D call: TRBD2 (6 bases). The CDR3 has 16 amino acids. Trimming took 0 bases from V and 7 from J, leaving 20 bases between them. Germline-derived CDR1 and CDR2 are SGDLS and YYNGEE. Here the CDR3 DNA reads TGTGCCAGCAGCGTAGGCCCCCTCAGCTCGGGGGATGAGCAGTACTTC. Translated, it gives CASSVGPLSSGDEQYF.

This clone was detected once. V and J are TRBV5-4 and TRBJ2-5; tentatively, D is TRBD1 (6 bases). Germline V gene lookup returns CDR1 SGHNT and CDR2 YYREEE (reference sequence). This CDR3 region has 13 residues. The ends were cut back, 4 bases at V and 3 bases at J, with 10 bases in the middle. The DNA for the CDR3 is TGTGCCAGCAGCGATCGGGACAAAGAGACCCAGTACTTC. Protein product: CASSDRDKETQYF.

This clone was seen just once. This sequence joins TRBV6-1 and TRBJ1-1; 11 bases agree with TRBD1. This CDR3 spans 16 amino acids. The junction had 5 bases not matched to a gene; V was cut back by 4 bases and J by 1 base. CDR1 and CDR2 from the germline V gene are MNHNS and SASEGT. The CDR3 nucleotides are TGTGCCAGCAGTGGCCCGGACAGGGGGCGGAACACTGAAGCTTTCTTT. Translation: CASSGPDRGRNTEAFF.

The gene calls are TRBV7-6 and TRBJ2-5; 7 bases are a match to TRBD1. Germline V gene lookup returns CDR1 SGHVS and CDR2 FNYEAQ. The CDR3 runs 13 residues. J was trimmed by 3 bases and V by 3 bases; bases with no gene match: 1. The CDR3 nucleotides are TGTGCCAGCAGCTTCGACAGGGAAGAGACCCAGTACTTC. Protein product: CASSFDREETQYF.

The chain recombines TRBV28 with TRBJ2-5; 7 bases match TRBD1. With V trimmed by 5 bases and J by 5 bases, 8 bases remained unmatched. Germline lookup yields CDR1 MDHEN and CDR2 SYDVKM. This CDR3 is built from 14 residues. The DNA for the CDR3 is TGTGCCAGCAGTCCCGACAGGGTTGGGGAGACCCAGTACTTC. Amino acids: CASSPDRVGETQYF.